The present TCR beta chain was sequenced within a study of post-analysis software for immune sequencing data. Each TCR beta cDNA library carried unique molecular identifiers. TCRdb used MiXCR to reprocess the PCR reads, holding one entry per CDR3 protein. This table has about 820,000 distinct CDR3 sequences, approximately 53% appearing once. V lost 0 bases, J lost 5 bases, and 8 bases stayed unmatched. Germline V CDR1 and CDR2: SEHNR, FQNEAQ (reference sequence). CDR3 size: 16 residues. This clonotype occurred once. Its antigen remains unknown. Study findings and constraints: The five TRBV segments detected at higher frequency in patients than in controls included TRBV5-6, TRBV5-1 and TRBV20-1.

The sample was blood. The chain links TRBV7-9 to TRBJ2-3; TRBD1 agrees at 7 bases. This TCR was recovered from a girl under 18 with multiple sclerosis. CDR3 coding DNA: TGTGCCAGCAGCTTAGCGGCCCGGGACAGCTTAGATACGCAGTATTTT. Translation: CASSLAARDSLDTQYF.